The 9 T cell receptor beta chains below come from one sample, sequenced in a study of blood T cell repertoires in COVID-19. Sequencing was performed with immunoSEQ multiplex PCR; in TCRdb, only in-frame clones are kept and a portion is missing. Among fewer than 600,000 clones, roughly nine tenths were seen once, and the ten largest hold approximately 0.9%. The specimen was peripheral blood. These receptors were taken from a man aged 18 to 35 with COVID-19, enrolled during active disease.

The rearrangement joins TRBV6-5 to TRBJ1-6, with a tentative D call TRBD1 (6 bases). Germline CDR1 MNHEY, CDR2 SVGAGI. The CDR3 is 16 amino acids. V was pared by 3 bases and J by 6 bases, with 15 bases between. The CDR3 region has the DNA TGTGCCAGCAGTTATTCTCCAACAGGGACTAATTCACCCCTCCACTTT. As protein: CASSYSPTGTNSPLHF.

This sequence joins TRBV4-1 and TRBJ2-2, with 9 bases aligning to TRBD1. The V gene's germline CDR1 is MGHRA and CDR2 YSYEKL. With V trimmed by 2 bases and J by 6 bases, 16 bases remained unmatched. The CDR3 sequence is 19 residues long. CDR3 loop: CASSQPLSTGTGRAGELFF. The CDR3 nucleotides are TGCGCCAGCAGCCAACCTCTCTCAACCGGGACAGGGCGTGCCGGGGAGCTGTTTTTT.

The chain is built from TRBV5-8 and TRBJ1-5; no firm D call. The CDR3 is 15 amino acids. V dropped 4 bases and J dropped 1 base, with 12 bases sitting between them. Looked up from germline, CDR1 is SGHTS and CDR2 is YDEGEE. CDR3 region: CASSARVWSNQPQHF. In nucleotides, the CDR3 is TGTGCCAGCAGCGCCCGGGTATGGAGCAATCAGCCCCAGCATTTT.

J is TRBJ1-1 and V is TRBV9; D perhaps matches TRBD1 (5 bases). This CDR3 spans 15 amino acids. CDR1 is SGDLS and CDR2 is YYNGEE in the germline V gene. Trimming shortened V by 4 bases and J by 1 base, and 14 bases separated the two germline ends. In DNA, the CDR3 is TGTGCCAGCAGCCCTTCCCGGGGGGGGAACACTGAAGCTTTCTTT. Amino acids: CASSPSRGGNTEAFF.

This chain connects TRBV24-1 to TRBJ1-2; 9 bases match TRBD1. After removal of 2 bases from V and 4 bases from J, the junction contained 4 bases not matched to a gene. Looked up from germline, CDR1 is KGHDR and CDR2 is SFDVKD. CDR3 length equals 15 residues. CDR3 nucleotide sequence: TGTGCCACCAGTGATTCCCGGGACAGGGCCTATGGCTACACCTTC. Translating gives CATSDSRDRAYGYTF.

The genes are TRBV10-3 and TRBJ2-1; TRBD2 is a possible D gene (5 bases). Germline lookup yields CDR1 ENHRY and CDR2 SYGVKD. Deletions cut 4 bases from V and 7 bases from J, with 8 bases between. The CDR3 consists of 12 residues. The CDR3 is CAISVEGNEQFF. The CDR3 nucleotides read TGTGCCATCAGTGTAGAGGGTAATGAGCAGTTCTTC.

The chain employs TRBV6-4 and TRBJ2-1; possibly TRBD1 for D (6 bases). Germline CDR1 is MRHNA and CDR2 is SNTAGT. The CDR3 loop spans 14 amino acids. V was trimmed by 5 bases and J by 5 bases, leaving 13 bases between them. The CDR3 reads CASSRGTLHNEQFF. In nucleotides, the CDR3 is TGTGCCAGCAGTAGGGGGACCCTTCACAATGAGCAGTTCTTC.

This clone showed up just once. The V call is TRBV13, the J call TRBJ1-1; D possibly corresponds to TRBD1 (5 bases). CDR1 is PRHDT, CDR2 FYEKMQ, per germline (reference sequence). V gave up 9 bases and J gave up 0 bases, with 14 bases separating them. This CDR3 has 14 amino acids. The DNA of the CDR3 is TGTGCCAGTAGCGCAGGGTCCATGAACACTGAAGCTTTCTTT. This sequence encodes CASSAGSMNTEAFF.

This clone was found once. The rearrangement links TRBV4-1 to TRBJ2-7, with a weak D call TRBD2 (5 bases). The CDR3 is made up of 15 amino acids. Germline V CDR1 and CDR2: MGHRA, YSYEKL. V was cut by 0 bases and J by 3 bases, with 12 bases left in between. The CDR3 loop reads CASSQDRGDYYEQYF. The DNA for the CDR3 is TGCGCCAGCAGCCAAGACCGGGGTGATTACTACGAGCAGTACTTC.